The clone carrying this T cell receptor beta chain was detected many times. Construction of the TCR beta libraries employed iRepertoire HTBI primers in conjunction with Arm-PCR of CDR3 regions. TCRdb independently ran MiXCR on the multiplex PCR reads; one entry per CDR3 protein. The sample consists of more than 450,000 distinct CDR3 sequences, 15% to 20% of them appearing once. The time point was: newly diagnosed GD, antithyroid drugs for less than 3 months. PBMC RNA was the source of the TCR library. This CDR3 is built from 14 residues. Germline values: CDR1 SGHNT, CDR2 YENEEA. Trimming shortened V by 3 bases and J by 0 bases, and 5 bases separated the two germline ends. The data were taken from a study of regulatory T cells in long-lasting Graves disease. This sample also appeared in a second study, on T cells in Graves' hyperthyroidism and ophthalmopathy.

This TCR was sampled from a man in his forties with Graves disease. The source material was peripheral blood mononuclear cells (PBMCs), sampled at new diagnosis, from a patient treated with antithyroid drugs. The chain joins TRBV11-3 to TRBJ2-2; D is uncertain. The CDR3 here is CASSFSSNTGELFF. CDR3 in DNA: TGTGCCAGCAGCTTCAGCTCGAACACCGGGGAGCTGTTTTTT. Full variable domain (remainder filled in from reference TRBV11-3 and TRBJ2-2): EAGVVQSPRYKIIEKKQPVAFWCNPISGHNTLYWYLQNLGQGPELLIRYENEEAVDDSQLPKDRFSAERLKGVDSTLKIQPAELGDSAVYLCASSFSSNTGELFFGEGSRLTVL.